What follows describes a single TCR beta chain. Antigen unknown. The sample comes from a study of cytomegalovirus exposure and HLA in healthy donors. The PCR made use of 60 Vbeta and 13 Jbeta primers. TCRdb's copy holds only in-frame clones and misses some; the assay was immunoSEQ multiplex PCR. The profile shows approximately 150,000 clones, roughly 85% of them singletons. V lost 5 bases to trimming and J lost 7 bases; unmatched junction nucleotides: 6. Germline V gene sequence: CDR1 SGHTA, CDR2 FQGTGA. The CDR3 runs to 15 residues. General observations from the study: In a later analysis, donors in an Asian-associated ancestry cluster reportedly had fewer N-insertions in productive TCRs than the cohort mean.

This clonotype originated in a man aged 25-40 years in good health and CMV-seropositive. Sequenced: PBMCs. The rearrangement joins TRBV7-3 to TRBJ2-1; 12 bases are a match to TRBD2. CDR3 in DNA: TGTGCCAGCAGCCCCCTAGCGGGAGGGAGGAATGAGCAGTTCTTC. Translating it yields CASSPLAGGRNEQFF.